The 28 T cell receptor beta chains below all came from one sample that was sequenced in a study of T cells in Graves' hyperthyroidism and ophthalmopathy. RNA transcripts yielded amplified TCR beta CDR3 regions. The TCR CDR3 was amplified in a first-round RT-PCR using the HTBI primer set. One entry per CDR3 protein, called by TCRdb with MiXCR from the multiplex PCR reads. The top ten clones hold around 5.4% of a sample with some 600,000 distinct CDR3 sequences, over 11% of them seen once. The specimen sequenced was blood. These receptors were collected from a woman aged 25 to 45 with Graves' hyperthyroidism that later progressed to Graves' ophthalmopathy.

In this sample, this clonotype turned up many times. V gene TRBV28 combines with J gene TRBJ1-2; perhaps TRBD1 as D (5 bases). With 5 bases removed from V and 0 bases from J, the gap between germline ends came to 16 bases. The germline gives CDR1 MDHEN, CDR2 SYDVKM. The CDR3 runs 16 residues. The CDR3 loop reads CASSQSGTDTNYGYTF. CDR3 DNA sequence: TGTGCCAGCAGTCAGTCCGGGACGGATACTAACTATGGCTACACCTTC.

The gene calls are TRBV4-3 and TRBJ1-2; D might be TRBD1 (5 bases). V lost 5 bases and J 4 bases, leaving 17 bases between the germline ends. The CDR3 length is 15 residues. In germline, CDR1 is LGHNA, CDR2 YSLEER. In DNA, the CDR3 is TGCGCCAGCAGCAATGGGGCAGGAGTGATCTATGGCTACACCTTC. Its translation is CASSNGAGVIYGYTF.

The CDR3 sequence is CASSLDRVGGANVLTF. The CDR3 DNA follows: TGCGCCAGCAGCCTAGACAGGGTGGGCGGGGCCAACGTCCTGACTTTC. The chain has TRBV4-1 and TRBJ2-6; 7 nucleotides agree with TRBD1. The CDR3 is made up of 16 amino acids. V lost 4 bases and J lost 4; bases outside the gene matches: 7. CDR1 MGHRA and CDR2 YSYEKL come from the germline V gene.

The rearrangement uses TRBV19 and TRBJ1-1; possibly TRBD1 for D (5 bases). Trimming pared 5 bases from V and 7 bases from J, leaving 11 bases between. The V gene's germline CDR1 is LNHDA and CDR2 SQIVND (reference sequence). This CDR3 has 12 amino acids. CDR3 DNA: TGTGCCAGTAGTGGCAGGGTCAGTGAAGCTTTCTTT. Protein: CASSGRVSEAFF.

In its sample, this clonotype was seen many times. The V call is TRBV11-2, the J call TRBJ1-1; D gene uncertain. Deletions cut 2 bases from V and 6 bases from J, with 7 bases between. The germline gives CDR1 SGHAT, CDR2 FQNNGV. The CDR3 loop spans 12 amino acids. This CDR3 reads CASSLYGSEAFF. CDR3 nucleotide sequence: TGTGCCAGCAGCTTATACGGATCTGAAGCTTTCTTT.

In the case of this clonotype: With a much larger clone just one base away, this may be a read error. This sequence joins TRBV20-1 and TRBJ2-1; D tentatively fits TRBD1 or TRBD2 (5 bases each). The CDR3 is 12 amino acids. Germline CDR1 DFQATT, CDR2 SNEGSKA (reference sequence). The V end lost 0 bases, the J end lost 12 bases, and 12 bases lay between the germline ends. Written as DNA, the CDR3 is TGCAGTGCTAGAGATGCGGGTGGGGGGCAGTTCTTC. This translates into CSARDAGGGQFF.

This clonotype has a handful of counts. This chain links TRBV12-3 or TRBV12-4 with TRBJ2-1; no clear D. The CDR3 runs to 13 residues. The ends were cut back, 5 bases at V and 9 bases at J, with 14 bases in the middle. In nucleotides, the CDR3 is TGTGCCAGCAGTCCCTCCACGACTGGTGAGCAGTTCTTC. This sequence encodes CASSPSTTGEQFF.

This clonotype came up many times. This rearrangement joins TRBV11-3 to TRBJ2-7; D perhaps matches TRBD1 (7 bases). Germline lookup yields CDR1 SGHNT and CDR2 YENEEA. This CDR3 has 14 amino acids. Trimming removed 7 bases at V and 2 bases at J, with 15 bases between. The CDR3 loop reads CASTATGRTYEQYF. The CDR3 DNA sequence: TGTGCCAGCACCGCGACAGGGAGGACCTACGAGCAGTACTTC.

This clonotype has a count of ten or more. The V and J genes are TRBV7-9 and TRBJ1-6; D remains ambiguous. CDR1 is SEHNR, CDR2 FQNEAQ, per germline (reference sequence). This CDR3 comprises 13 residues. V lost 5 bases and J 8 bases, leaving 10 bases between the germline ends. Here the CDR3 reads CASSETAYSPLHF. The CDR3 DNA sequence: TGTGCCAGCAGCGAGACGGCTTATTCACCCCTCCACTTT.

This clonotype was found many times. The chain is built from TRBV14 and TRBJ2-3; weak D call: TRBD2 (5 bases). V dropped 1 base and J dropped 2 bases, with 7 bases sitting between them. This CDR3 has 14 residues. Germline CDR1 reads SGHDN; CDR2 reads FVKESK. The CDR3 spells CASSQGAATDTQYF. For the CDR3, the DNA is TGTGCCAGCAGCCAAGGAGCGGCCACAGATACGCAGTATTTT.

This chain uses TRBV5-4 with TRBJ2-1; D remains ambiguous. CDR3 length: 16 amino acids. Looked up from germline, CDR1 is SGHNT and CDR2 is YYREEE (reference sequence). Trimming pared 4 bases from V and 1 base from J, leaving 15 bases between. DNA of the CDR3: TGTGCCAGCAGCGTAATCGGAGTATCATCCTACAATGAGCAGTTCTTC. As protein: CASSVIGVSSYNEQFF.

The chain carries TRBV27 and TRBJ2-4, with a tentative D call TRBD1 (6 bases). V was clipped by 0 bases and J by 10 bases, with 13 bases between them. The germline CDR1 and CDR2 sequences are MNHEY and SMNVEV (reference sequence). This CDR3 spans 14 amino acids. CDR3 bases: TGTGCCAGCAGTTTATCTGGGGGCGGAAGTATTCAGTACTTC. This sequence encodes CASSLSGGGSIQYF.

The table lists this clonotype with a count of one. V usage is TRBV27 and J usage is TRBJ1-2; D is unclear. The ends were cut back, 1 base at V and 5 bases at J, with 14 bases in the middle. CDR3 length: 15 residues. Germline CDR1 MNHEY, CDR2 SMNVEV (reference sequence). The CDR3 nucleotides are TGTGCCAGCAGTTTATACGCTAACAGTGATTATGGCTACACCTTC. The encoded protein is CASSLYANSDYGYTF.

There are a few counts of this clonotype. This sequence joins TRBV12-3 or TRBV12-4 and TRBJ2-1; 9 bases are shared with TRBD2. This CDR3 comprises 15 residues. The junction had 4 bases not matched to a gene; V was cut back by 3 bases and J by 4 bases. The CDR3 sequence: CASSFIAGEYNEQFF. The CDR3 DNA reads TGTGCCAGCAGTTTCATAGCGGGGGAGTACAATGAGCAGTTCTTC.

V and J are TRBV11-2 and TRBJ2-1; a weak D match, TRBD2 (6 bases). The CDR3 is 13 residues long. Trimming pared 3 bases from V and 13 bases from J, leaving 16 bases between. CDR1 is SGHAT, CDR2 FQNNGV, per germline. CDR3 sequence: CASSFPVGLGQFF. CDR3 nucleotide sequence: TGTGCCAGCAGCTTCCCCGTGGGACTGGGACAGTTCTTC.

The chain combines TRBV30 with TRBJ1-1, with D perhaps TRBD1 (6 bases). The CDR3 is 11 amino acids. The V gene's germline CDR1 is GTSNPN and CDR2 SVGIG (reference sequence). The CDR3 is CAQGGNTEAFF. The CDR3 DNA sequence: TGTGCTCAAGGGGGGAACACTGAAGCTTTCTTT.

The chain is built from TRBV25-1 and TRBJ2-3, with a weak D call TRBD1 (6 bases). With 6 bases removed from V and 0 bases from J, the gap between germline ends came to 16 bases. CDR1 and CDR2 from the germline V gene are MGHDK and SYGVNS. The CDR3 consists of 16 residues. CDR3 loop: CASRASTGASTDTQYF. CDR3 DNA sequence: TGTGCCAGCAGGGCCTCGACAGGTGCTAGCACAGATACGCAGTATTTT.

CDR3 sequence (DNA): TGCGCAACCAGCAGGGGCCAGTACCAAGAGACCCAGTACTTC. It translates to CATSRGQYQETQYF. This chain uses TRBV4-1 with TRBJ2-5; tentative D call: TRBD1 (6 bases). The length of the CDR3 is 14 residues. Germline loops: CDR1 MGHRA, CDR2 YSYEKL.

The chain uses TRBV5-1 and TRBJ1-1; TRBD1 is a possible D gene (5 bases). The CDR3 covers 17 residues. Per germline, CDR1 SGHRS and CDR2 YFSETQ. Trimming took 0 bases from V and 1 from J, leaving 16 bases between them. The CDR3 region has the DNA TGCGCCAGCAGCTTGGCCCGAGACGGGGGGGGGAACACTGAAGCTTTCTTT. This translates into CASSLARDGGGNTEAFF.

This clonotype was counted a few times. This chain connects TRBV19 to TRBJ2-2; 8 bases agree with TRBD1. The CDR3 is made up of 15 amino acids. The J segment lost 7 bases and the V segment lost 3 bases, leaving 7 bases of the junction unmatched. The germline gives CDR1 LNHDA, CDR2 SQIVND (reference sequence). CDR3 coding DNA: TGTGCCAGTAGTATCCGACAGGGGTATGGCGGGGAGCTGTTTTTT. It specifies CASSIRQGYGGELFF.

This clonotype has at least ten counts. This chain links TRBV14 with TRBJ2-1; the D gene could be TRBD1 or TRBD2 (5 bases each). The V gene lost 1 base and the J gene lost 5 bases, with 9 bases spanning the gap. The CDR3 spans 14 residues. Germline loops: CDR1 SGHDN, CDR2 FVKESK. The CDR3 DNA sequence: TGTGCCAGCAGCCAAGCGGGGACCCACAATGAGCAGTTCTTC. This translates into CASSQAGTHNEQFF. The whole variable domain, remainder taken from reference TRBV14 and TRBJ2-1, is EAGVTQFPSHSVIEKGQTVTLRCDPISGHDNLYWYRRVMGKEIKFLLHFVKESKQDESGMPNNRFLAERTGGTYSTLKVQPAELEDSGVYFCASSQAGTHNEQFFGPGTRLTVL.

This clonotype was detected many times. This rearrangement joins TRBV20-1 to TRBJ2-5, with 13 bases fitting TRBD2. The CDR3 is made up of 15 amino acids. The germline CDR1 and CDR2 sequences are DFQATT and SNEGSKA (reference sequence). The CDR3 here is CRTSGRAGGGETQYF. The CDR3 coding sequence is TGCAGAACTAGCGGGAGGGCCGGAGGAGGAGAGACCCAGTACTTC.

This clonotype was seen repeatedly, ten times or more. CDR3 DNA: TGTGCCAGCACCTCCGGGACTAGAGACTACGAGCAGTACTTC. Its translation is CASTSGTRDYEQYF. The V call is TRBV28, the J call TRBJ2-7; 8 positions agree with TRBD2. Germline trimming cut 7 bases from V and 3 bases from J; bases unmatched to any gene: 8. Germline CDR1 reads MDHEN; CDR2 reads SYDVKM. The length of the CDR3 is 14 residues.

This clonotype was counted between two and nine times. V is TRBV5-1 and J is TRBJ2-2; D ambiguous. Germline CDR1 and CDR2: SGHRS and YFSETQ. The CDR3 has 15 amino acids. The V end lost 2 bases, the J end lost 3 bases, and 11 bases lay between the germline ends. For the CDR3, the DNA is TGCGCCAGCAGCTTCCTCGTAGAGGACACCGGGGAGCTGTTTTTT. This gives the protein CASSFLVEDTGELFF.

The table lists this clonotype with many counts. This chain uses TRBV12-3 or TRBV12-4 with TRBJ1-6; 9 positions agree with TRBD1. The V gene end was trimmed by 6 bases and the J gene end by 6 bases; junction bases not matched to a gene: 15. The CDR3 is 18 residues long. The CDR3 here is CASSQTGTGSLGNSPLHF. The DNA for the CDR3 is TGTGCCAGCAGCCAAACCGGGACAGGGTCCCTTGGTAATTCACCCCTCCACTTT.

Many counts were recorded for this clonotype. The J gene is TRBJ2-4, the V gene TRBV15, with TRBD2 identical over 9 bases. The CDR3 is 17 residues long. Per germline, CDR1 LNHNV and CDR2 YYDKDF (reference sequence). J lost 7 bases, V lost 3 bases, and 13 bases had no gene match. CDR3 in amino acids: CATSSVGLAGEWNIQYF. The CDR3 DNA sequence: TGTGCCACCAGCAGCGTGGGGTTAGCGGGAGAATGGAACATTCAGTACTTC.

At least ten counts were recorded for this clonotype. V usage is TRBV24-1 and J usage is TRBJ2-1; TRBD2 might be the D (6 bases). The ends were cut back, 9 bases at V and 9 bases at J, with 8 bases in the middle. The germline V gene encodes CDR1 KGHDR and CDR2 SFDVKD. The CDR3 has 10 amino acids. The CDR3: CATAGTEQFF. The CDR3 DNA is TGTGCCACCGCGGGGACTGAGCAGTTCTTC.

This clonotype was seen many times. This chain joins TRBV12-3 or TRBV12-4 and TRBJ2-7; TRBD2 agrees at 7 bases. The CDR3 spans 13 residues. Trimming cost V 6 bases and J 0 bases; bases outside gene matches: 2. The DNA of the CDR3 is TGTGCCAGCAGGAGCGGGAACTCCTACGAGCAGTACTTC. This sequence encodes CASRSGNSYEQYF.